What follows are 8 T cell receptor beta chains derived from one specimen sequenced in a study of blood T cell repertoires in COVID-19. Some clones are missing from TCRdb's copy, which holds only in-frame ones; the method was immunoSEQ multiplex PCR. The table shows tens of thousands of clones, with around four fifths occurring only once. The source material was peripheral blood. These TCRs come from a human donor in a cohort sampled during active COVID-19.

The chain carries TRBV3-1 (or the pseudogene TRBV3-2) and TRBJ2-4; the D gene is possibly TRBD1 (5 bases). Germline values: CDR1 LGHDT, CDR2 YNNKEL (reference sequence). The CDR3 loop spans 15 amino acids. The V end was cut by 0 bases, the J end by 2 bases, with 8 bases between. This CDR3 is CASSQDRATKNIQYF. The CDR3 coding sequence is TGTGCCAGCAGCCAAGACAGGGCGACCAAAAACATTCAGTACTTC.

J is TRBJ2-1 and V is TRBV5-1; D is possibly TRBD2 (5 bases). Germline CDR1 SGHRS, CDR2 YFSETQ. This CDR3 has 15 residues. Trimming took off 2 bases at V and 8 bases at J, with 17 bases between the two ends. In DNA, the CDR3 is TGCGCCAGCAGCTTAGGGTGGACTGCTTGGGATGAGCAGTTCTTC. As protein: CASSLGWTAWDEQFF.

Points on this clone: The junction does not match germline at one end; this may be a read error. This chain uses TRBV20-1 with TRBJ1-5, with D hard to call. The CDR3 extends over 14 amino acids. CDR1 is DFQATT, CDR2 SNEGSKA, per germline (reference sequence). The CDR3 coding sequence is TGCAGTGCTAGTGGTGGATATAGCGATCAGCCCCAGCATTTT. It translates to CSASGGYSDQPQHF.

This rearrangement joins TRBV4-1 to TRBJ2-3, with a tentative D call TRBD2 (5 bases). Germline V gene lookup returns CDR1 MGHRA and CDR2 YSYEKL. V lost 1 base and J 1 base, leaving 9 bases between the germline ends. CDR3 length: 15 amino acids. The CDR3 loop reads CASSQGHGGTDTQYF. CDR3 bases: TGCGCCAGCAGCCAAGGACACGGGGGCACAGATACGCAGTATTTT.

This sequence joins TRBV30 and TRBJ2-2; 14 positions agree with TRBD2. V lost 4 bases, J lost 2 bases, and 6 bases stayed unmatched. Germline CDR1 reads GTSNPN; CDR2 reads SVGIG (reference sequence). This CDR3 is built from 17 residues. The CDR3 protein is CAWTLGLAGGNTGELFF. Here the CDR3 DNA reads TGTGCCTGGACCCTCGGACTAGCGGGGGGCAACACCGGGGAGCTGTTTTTT.

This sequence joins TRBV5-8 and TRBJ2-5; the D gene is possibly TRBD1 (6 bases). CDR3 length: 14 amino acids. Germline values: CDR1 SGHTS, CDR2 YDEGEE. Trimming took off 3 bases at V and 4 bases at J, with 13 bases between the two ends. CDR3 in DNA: TGTGCCAGCAGCTATGGACAGCTCCCAGAGACCCAGTACTTC. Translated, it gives CASSYGQLPETQYF.

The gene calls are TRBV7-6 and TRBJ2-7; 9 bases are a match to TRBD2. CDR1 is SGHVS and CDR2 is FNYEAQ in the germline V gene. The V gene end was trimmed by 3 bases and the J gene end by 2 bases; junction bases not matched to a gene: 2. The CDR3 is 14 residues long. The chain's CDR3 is CASSLTSGPYEQYF. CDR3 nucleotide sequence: TGTGCCAGCAGCTTGACTAGCGGTCCCTACGAGCAGTACTTC.

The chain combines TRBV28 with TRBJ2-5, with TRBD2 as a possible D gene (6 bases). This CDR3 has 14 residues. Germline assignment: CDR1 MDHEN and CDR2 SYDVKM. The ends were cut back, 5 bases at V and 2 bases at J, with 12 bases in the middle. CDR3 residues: CASSTAGWQETQYF. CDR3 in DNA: TGTGCCAGCAGTACGGCGGGATGGCAAGAGACCCAGTACTTC.